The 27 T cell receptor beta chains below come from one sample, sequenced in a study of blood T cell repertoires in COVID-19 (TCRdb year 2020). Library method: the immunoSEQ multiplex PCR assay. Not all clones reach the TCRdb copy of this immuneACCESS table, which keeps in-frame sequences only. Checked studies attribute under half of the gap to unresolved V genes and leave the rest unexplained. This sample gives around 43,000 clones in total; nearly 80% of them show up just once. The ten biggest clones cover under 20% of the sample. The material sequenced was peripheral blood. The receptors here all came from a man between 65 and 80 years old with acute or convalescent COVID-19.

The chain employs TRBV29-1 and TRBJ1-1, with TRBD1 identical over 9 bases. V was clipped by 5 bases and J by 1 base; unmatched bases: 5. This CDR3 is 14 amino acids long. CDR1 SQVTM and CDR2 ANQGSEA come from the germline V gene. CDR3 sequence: CSVYRGQRNTEAFF. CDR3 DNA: TGCAGCGTTTACAGGGGGCAGAGGAACACTGAAGCTTTCTTT.

The CDR3 spells CASSYLGYQETQYF. The CDR3 DNA reads TGTGCCAGCAGTTACCTCGGGTATCAAGAGACCCAGTACTTC. The rearrangement joins TRBV6-2 or TRBV6-3 to TRBJ2-5, with no clear D. V was cut by 2 bases and J by 2 bases, with 9 bases left in between. The CDR3 length is 14 residues. The germline V gene encodes CDR1 MNHEY and CDR2 SVGEGT.

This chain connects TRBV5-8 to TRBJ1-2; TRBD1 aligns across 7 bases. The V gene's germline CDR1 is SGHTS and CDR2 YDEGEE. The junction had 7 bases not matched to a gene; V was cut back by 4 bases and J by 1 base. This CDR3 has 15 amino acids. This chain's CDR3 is CASSPGQRVNYGYTF. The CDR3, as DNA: TGTGCCAGCAGCCCGGGACAGAGAGTTAACTATGGCTACACCTTC.

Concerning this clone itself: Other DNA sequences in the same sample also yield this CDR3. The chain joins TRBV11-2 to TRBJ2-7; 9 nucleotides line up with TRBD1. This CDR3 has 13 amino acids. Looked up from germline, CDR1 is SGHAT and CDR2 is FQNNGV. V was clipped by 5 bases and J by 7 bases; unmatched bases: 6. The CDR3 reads CASSNYRGREQYF. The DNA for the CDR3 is TGTGCCAGCAGCAACTACAGGGGGCGGGAGCAGTACTTC. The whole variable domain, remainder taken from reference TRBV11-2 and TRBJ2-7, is EAGVAQSPRYKIIEKRQSVAFWCNPISGHATLYWYQQILGQGPKLLIQFQNNGVVDDSQLPKDRFSAERLKGVDSTLKIQPAKLEDSAVYLCASSNYRGREQYFGPGTRLTVT.

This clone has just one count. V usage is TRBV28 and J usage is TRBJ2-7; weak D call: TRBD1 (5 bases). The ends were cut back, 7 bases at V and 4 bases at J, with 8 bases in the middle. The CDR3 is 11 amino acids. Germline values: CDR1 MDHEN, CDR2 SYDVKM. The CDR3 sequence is CASTQGYEQYF. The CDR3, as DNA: TGTGCCAGCACGCAGGGTTACGAGCAGTACTTC.

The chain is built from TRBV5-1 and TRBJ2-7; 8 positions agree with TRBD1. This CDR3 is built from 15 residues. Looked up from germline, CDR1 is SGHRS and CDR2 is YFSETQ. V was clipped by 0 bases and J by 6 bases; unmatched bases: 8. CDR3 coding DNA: TGCGCCAGCAGCTTGGGGGGACAGGCGTTGTTCGAGCAGTACTTC. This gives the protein CASSLGGQALFEQYF.

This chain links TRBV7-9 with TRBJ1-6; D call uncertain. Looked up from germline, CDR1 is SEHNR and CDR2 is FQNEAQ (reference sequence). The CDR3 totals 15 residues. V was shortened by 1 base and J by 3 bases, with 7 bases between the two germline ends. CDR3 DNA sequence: TGTGCCAGCAGCTTAGTGAGCGACTATAATTCACCCCTCCACTTT. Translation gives CASSLVSDYNSPLHF.

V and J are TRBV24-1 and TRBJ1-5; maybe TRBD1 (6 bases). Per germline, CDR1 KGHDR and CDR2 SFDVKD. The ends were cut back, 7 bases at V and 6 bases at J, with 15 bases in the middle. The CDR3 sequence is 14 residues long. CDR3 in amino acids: CATSVNRDGQPQHF. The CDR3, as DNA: TGTGCCACCAGCGTAAACAGGGACGGTCAGCCCCAGCATTTT.

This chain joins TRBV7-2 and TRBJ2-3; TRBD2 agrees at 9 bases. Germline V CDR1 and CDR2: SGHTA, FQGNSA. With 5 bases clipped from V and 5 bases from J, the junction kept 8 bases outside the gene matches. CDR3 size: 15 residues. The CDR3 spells CASSARRGGEDTQYF. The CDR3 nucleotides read TGTGCCAGCAGCGCCCGGCGGGGGGGTGAAGATACGCAGTATTTT.

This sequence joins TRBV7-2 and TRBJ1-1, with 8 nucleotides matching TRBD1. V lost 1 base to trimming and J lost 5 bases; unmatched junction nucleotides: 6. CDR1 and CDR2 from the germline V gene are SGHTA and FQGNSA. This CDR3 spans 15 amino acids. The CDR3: CASSLGSGGATEAFF. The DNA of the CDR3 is TGTGCCAGCAGCTTAGGGTCAGGGGGCGCGACTGAAGCTTTCTTT.

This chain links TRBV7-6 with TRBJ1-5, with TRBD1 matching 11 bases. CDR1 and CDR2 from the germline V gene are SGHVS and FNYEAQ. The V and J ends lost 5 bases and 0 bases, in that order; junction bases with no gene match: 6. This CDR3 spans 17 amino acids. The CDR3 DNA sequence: TGTGCCAGCAGCCCCGGACAGGGGGCTTATAGCAATCAGCCCCAGCATTTT. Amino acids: CASSPGQGAYSNQPQHF.

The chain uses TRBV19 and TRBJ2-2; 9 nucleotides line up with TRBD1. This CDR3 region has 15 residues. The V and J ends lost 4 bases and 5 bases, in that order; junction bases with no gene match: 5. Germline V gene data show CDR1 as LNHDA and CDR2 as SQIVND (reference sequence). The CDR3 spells CASSTTGGTTGELFF. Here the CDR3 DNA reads TGTGCCAGTAGTACGACAGGGGGGACAACCGGGGAGCTGTTTTTT.

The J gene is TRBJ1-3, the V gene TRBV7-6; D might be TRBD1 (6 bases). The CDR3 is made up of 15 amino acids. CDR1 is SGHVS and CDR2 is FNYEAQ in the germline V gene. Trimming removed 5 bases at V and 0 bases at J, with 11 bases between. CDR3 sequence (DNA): TGTGCCAGCAGCGGGGGCACAAGCTCTGGAAACACCATATATTTT. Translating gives CASSGGTSSGNTIYF.

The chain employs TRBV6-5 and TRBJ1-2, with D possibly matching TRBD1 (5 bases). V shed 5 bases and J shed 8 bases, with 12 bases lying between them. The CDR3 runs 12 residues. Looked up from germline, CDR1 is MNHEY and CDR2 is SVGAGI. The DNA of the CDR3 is TGTGCCAGCAGTACAGGTTCAGGAGGCTACACCTTC. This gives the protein CASSTGSGGYTF.

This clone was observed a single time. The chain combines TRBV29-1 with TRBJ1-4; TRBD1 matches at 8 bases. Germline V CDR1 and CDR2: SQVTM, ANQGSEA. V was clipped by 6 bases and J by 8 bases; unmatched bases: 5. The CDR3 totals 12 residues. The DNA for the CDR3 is TGCAGCGTAACAGGGGGAGGGGAAAAACTGTTTTTT. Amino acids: CSVTGGGEKLFF.

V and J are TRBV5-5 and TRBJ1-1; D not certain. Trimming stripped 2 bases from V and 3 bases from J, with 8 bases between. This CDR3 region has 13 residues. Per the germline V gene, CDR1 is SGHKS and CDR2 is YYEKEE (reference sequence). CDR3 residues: CASSFIGDTEAFF. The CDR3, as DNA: TGTGCCAGCAGCTTCATCGGTGACACTGAAGCTTTCTTT.

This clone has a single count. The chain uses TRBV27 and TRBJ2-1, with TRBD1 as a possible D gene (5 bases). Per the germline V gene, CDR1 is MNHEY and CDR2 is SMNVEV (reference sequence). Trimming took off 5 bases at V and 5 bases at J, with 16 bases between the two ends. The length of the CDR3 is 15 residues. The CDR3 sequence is CASSLRSQVNNEQFF. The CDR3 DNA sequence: TGTGCCAGCAGTCTACGATCACAGGTTAACAATGAGCAGTTCTTC.

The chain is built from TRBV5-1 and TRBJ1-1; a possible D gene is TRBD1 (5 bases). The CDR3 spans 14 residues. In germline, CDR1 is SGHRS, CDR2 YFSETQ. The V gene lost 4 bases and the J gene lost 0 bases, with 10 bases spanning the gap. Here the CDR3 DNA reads TGCGCCAGCAGCCCGGACACTATGAACACTGAAGCTTTCTTT. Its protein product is CASSPDTMNTEAFF. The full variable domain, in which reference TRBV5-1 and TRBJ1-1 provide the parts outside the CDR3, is KAGVTQTPRYLIKTRGQQVTLSCSPISGHRSVSWYQQTPGQGLQFLFEYFSETQRNKGNFPGRFSGRQFSNSRSEMNVSTLELGDSALYLCASSPDTMNTEAFFGQGTRLTVV.

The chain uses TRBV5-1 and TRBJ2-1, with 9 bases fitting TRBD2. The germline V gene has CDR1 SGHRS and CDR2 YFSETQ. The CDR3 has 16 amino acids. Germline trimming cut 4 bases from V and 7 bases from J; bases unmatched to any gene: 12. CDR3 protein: CASSPPVGGGANEQFF. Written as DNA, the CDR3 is TGCGCCAGCAGCCCCCCAGTTGGCGGGGGGGCTAATGAGCAGTTCTTC.

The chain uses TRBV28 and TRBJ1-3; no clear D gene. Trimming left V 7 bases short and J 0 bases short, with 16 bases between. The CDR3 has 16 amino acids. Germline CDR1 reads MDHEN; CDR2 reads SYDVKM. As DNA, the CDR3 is TGTGCCAGCAATCCCTCGAACGGGTACTCTGGAAACACCATATATTTT. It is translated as CASNPSNGYSGNTIYF.

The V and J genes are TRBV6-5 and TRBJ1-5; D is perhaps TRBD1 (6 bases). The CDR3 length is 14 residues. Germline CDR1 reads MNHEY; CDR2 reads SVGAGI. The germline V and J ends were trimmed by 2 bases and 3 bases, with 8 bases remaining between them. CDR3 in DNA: TGTGCCAGCAGTTACAGACAGGCCAATCAGCCCCAGCATTTT. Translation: CASSYRQANQPQHF.

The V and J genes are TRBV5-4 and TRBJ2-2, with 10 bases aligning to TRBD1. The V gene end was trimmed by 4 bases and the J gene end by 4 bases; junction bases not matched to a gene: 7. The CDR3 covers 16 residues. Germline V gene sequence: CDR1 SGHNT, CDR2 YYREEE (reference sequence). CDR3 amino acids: CASSPRQGAITGELFF. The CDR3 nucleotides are TGTGCCAGCAGCCCGAGACAGGGGGCGATCACCGGGGAGCTGTTTTTT.

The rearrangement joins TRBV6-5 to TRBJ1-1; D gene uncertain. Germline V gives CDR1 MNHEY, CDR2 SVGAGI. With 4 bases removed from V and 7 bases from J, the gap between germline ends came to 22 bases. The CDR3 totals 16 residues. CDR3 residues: CASSSPSGLGEVEAFF. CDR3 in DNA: TGTGCCAGCAGTTCTCCCAGTGGGCTCGGGGAGGTTGAAGCTTTCTTT.

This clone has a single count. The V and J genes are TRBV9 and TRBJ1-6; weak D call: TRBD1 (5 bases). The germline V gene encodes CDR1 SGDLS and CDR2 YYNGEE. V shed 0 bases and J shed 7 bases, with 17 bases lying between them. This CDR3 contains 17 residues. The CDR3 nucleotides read TGTGCCAGCAGCGTAGCCATCGGGGGGGGACGGAATTCACCCCTCCACTTT. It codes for CASSVAIGGGRNSPLHF.

The chain's CDR3 is CATSDSRDTYSSTDTQYF. CDR3 in DNA: TGTGCCACCAGTGACAGCCGGGACACGTATTCTAGCACAGATACGCAGTATTTT. The chain combines TRBV24-1 with TRBJ2-3, with D maybe TRBD1 (6 bases). Trimming stripped 4 bases from V and 0 bases from J, with 19 bases between. The CDR3 sequence is 18 residues long. Germline-derived CDR1 and CDR2 are KGHDR and SFDVKD.

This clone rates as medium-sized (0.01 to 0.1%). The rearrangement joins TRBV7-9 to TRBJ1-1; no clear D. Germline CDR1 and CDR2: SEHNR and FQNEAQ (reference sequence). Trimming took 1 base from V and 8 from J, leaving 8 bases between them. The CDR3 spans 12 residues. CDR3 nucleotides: TGTGCCAGCAGCTTAGTAGGCAGGGAAGCTTTCTTT. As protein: CASSLVGREAFF.

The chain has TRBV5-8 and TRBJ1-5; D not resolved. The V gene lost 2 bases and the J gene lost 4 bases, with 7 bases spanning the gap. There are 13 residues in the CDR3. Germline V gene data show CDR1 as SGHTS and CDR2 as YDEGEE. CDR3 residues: CASSFTPNQPQHF. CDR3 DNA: TGTGCCAGCAGCTTCACACCTAATCAGCCCCAGCATTTT.